A single sample is the source of the 24 T cell receptor beta chains below, sequenced in a study of cytomegalovirus exposure and HLA in healthy donors. PCR used 60 Vbeta primers and 13 Jbeta primers. Generated by immunoSEQ multiplex PCR, the TCRdb table keeps only in-frame clones and is missing some. The sample consists of about 130,000 clones, around 82% of them appearing once. Sequenced sample: PBMCs. The receptors were gathered from a boy younger than 18 in good health and CMV-seronegative.

This chain joins TRBV7-2 and TRBJ2-7, with D possibly matching TRBD2 (7 bases). Germline V gene lookup returns CDR1 SGHTA and CDR2 FQGNSA. This CDR3 has 16 residues. Trimming shortened V by 2 bases and J by 0 bases, and 14 bases separated the two germline ends. The CDR3, as DNA: TGTGCCAGCAGCTTAAGGAGCGGGACATTCTCCTACGAGCAGTACTTC. This gives the protein CASSLRSGTFSYEQYF.

The genes are TRBV7-9 and TRBJ1-1; D is undetermined. The germline V and J ends were trimmed by 5 bases and 7 bases, with 11 bases remaining between them. The CDR3 contains 12 residues. In germline, CDR1 is SEHNR, CDR2 FQNEAQ (reference sequence). CDR3 sequence (DNA): TGTGCCAGCAGCCTGGAGGGTAGTGAAGCTTTCTTT. Protein: CASSLEGSEAFF. Complete variable domain (other parts from reference TRBV7-9 and TRBJ1-1): DTGVSQNPRHKITKRGQNVTFRCDPISEHNRLYWYRQTLGQGPEFLTYFQNEAQLEKSRLLSDRFSAERPKGSFSTLEIQRTEQGDSAMYLCASSLEGSEAFFGQGTRLTVV.

CDR3 loop: CAWSPDGGFSYEQYF. The CDR3 bases are TGTGCCTGGAGTCCGGACGGGGGGTTCTCCTACGAGCAGTACTTC. This rearrangement joins TRBV30 to TRBJ2-5; 7 nucleotides match TRBD2. The end of the DNA aligns better with TRBJ2-7, so the J call may be wrong. The germline V gene has CDR1 GTSNPN and CDR2 SVGIG (reference sequence). This CDR3 has 15 amino acids.

This clone was seen a few times. V gene TRBV5-1 combines with J gene TRBJ1-4; 7 bases are shared with TRBD1. Germline CDR1 is SGHRS and CDR2 is YFSETQ. This CDR3 spans 16 amino acids. After removal of 0 bases from V and 0 bases from J, the junction contained 2 bases not matched to a gene. The CDR3 loop is CASSLGQGATNEKLFF. CDR3 coding DNA: TGCGCCAGCAGCTTGGGACAGGGCGCAACTAATGAAAAACTGTTTTTT.

The chain combines TRBV29-1 with TRBJ2-1; 12 positions agree with TRBD2. J gave up 10 bases and V 4 bases, and 11 bases lay outside the gene matches. CDR1 and CDR2 (germline): SQVTM, ANQGSEA. This CDR3 has 15 amino acids. This chain's CDR3 is CSVGGLAGGDGEQFF. The CDR3, as DNA: TGCAGCGTTGGTGGGCTAGCGGGAGGGGACGGCGAGCAGTTCTTC.

The chain recombines TRBV18 with TRBJ1-4; D unclear. With 2 bases removed from V and 5 bases from J, the gap between germline ends came to 6 bases. The CDR3 consists of 13 residues. CDR1 is KGHSH and CDR2 is LQKENI in the germline V gene. The CDR3 region is CASSPDGNEKLFF. The CDR3 DNA follows: TGTGCCAGCTCACCAGACGGGAATGAAAAACTGTTTTTT.

V gene TRBV7-9 combines with J gene TRBJ2-1; weak D call: TRBD2 (6 bases). The V end was cut by 4 bases, the J end by 3 bases, with 13 bases between. CDR3 size: 15 residues. Germline CDR1 is SEHNR and CDR2 is FQNEAQ (reference sequence). The CDR3 nucleotides are TGTGCCAGCAGCTCCCGGGACTCGGACTACAATGAGCAGTTCTTC. Protein sequence: CASSSRDSDYNEQFF.

This rearrangement joins TRBV19 to TRBJ1-1, with D possibly TRBD1 on 6 matching bases. Germline values: CDR1 LNHDA, CDR2 SQIVND (reference sequence). This CDR3 region has 15 residues. V shed 6 bases and J shed 0 bases, with 14 bases lying between them. This CDR3 is CASRLMGQMNTEAFF. The CDR3 DNA is TGTGCCAGTAGATTGATGGGACAAATGAACACTGAAGCTTTCTTT.

The gene calls are TRBV6-1 and TRBJ2-6; a weak D match, TRBD1 (6 bases). The CDR3 is 15 amino acids. The germline V gene has CDR1 MNHNS and CDR2 SASEGT. V was pared by 3 bases and J by 4 bases, with 10 bases between. CDR3 nucleotides: TGTGCCAGCAGTGAGGGGGCAAGAGGGGCCAACGTCCTGACTTTC. It yields the protein CASSEGARGANVLTF.

This clone has just one count. The genes are TRBV6-1 and TRBJ2-7, with no clear D. The germline gives CDR1 MNHNS, CDR2 SASEGT. With 7 bases removed from V and 3 bases from J, the gap between germline ends came to 13 bases. The CDR3 extends over 13 amino acids. The CDR3 nucleotides are TGTGCCAGCATCTCCCATGTTAGCTACGAGCAGTACTTC. Translated, it gives CASISHVSYEQYF.

A few counts support this clone. The chain couples TRBV6-4 to TRBJ2-7, with 11 positions matching TRBD2. V was pared by 7 bases and J by 6 bases, with 17 bases of the junction left unmatched. CDR1 is MRHNA, CDR2 SNTAGT, per germline. The CDR3 spans 17 residues. Here the CDR3 DNA reads TGTGCCAGCACCCTTCCCTCTCTAGCGGGAGGAAGTGTCGAGCAGTACTTC. Its protein is CASTLPSLAGGSVEQYF.

The chain couples TRBV6-5 to TRBJ2-1, with 11 bases aligning to TRBD2. Germline assignment: CDR1 MNHEY and CDR2 SVGAGI. V gave up 2 bases and J gave up 7 bases; unmatched junction bases: 4. The CDR3 extends over 15 amino acids. CDR3 sequence: CASSYELAGGNEQFF. CDR3 coding DNA: TGTGCCAGCAGTTACGAGCTAGCGGGGGGTAATGAGCAGTTCTTC.

The chain links TRBV7-9 to TRBJ1-1; D unresolved. CDR1 and CDR2 from the germline V gene are SEHNR and FQNEAQ (reference sequence). This CDR3 contains 13 residues. Between the trimmed V and J ends, which lost 2 bases and 1 base, there was a span of 5 bases. The CDR3 DNA reads as TGTGCCAGCAGCTTACGGGGGAACACTGAAGCTTTCTTT. Translating gives CASSLRGNTEAFF.

A single count supports this clone. CDR3 nucleotide sequence: TGTGCCAGCAGCGCCACCCAGATCGAGGATGAAAAACTGTTTTTT. It codes for CASSATQIEDEKLFF. J is TRBJ1-4 and V is TRBV5-4; no clear D. Germline V lookup: CDR1 SGHNT, CDR2 YYREEE (reference sequence). The CDR3 runs to 15 residues. Trimming removed 4 bases at V and 6 bases at J, with 16 bases between. The whole variable domain, filled in from reference TRBV5-4 and TRBJ1-4, reads ETGVTQSPTHLIKTRGQQVTLRCSSQSGHNTVSWYQQALGQGPQFIFQYYREEENGRGNFPPRFSGLQFPNYSSELNVNALELDDSALYLCASSATQIEDEKLFFGSGTQLSVL.

The chain is built from TRBV4-1 and TRBJ2-3; D possibly corresponds to TRBD1 (6 bases). Trimming removed 3 bases at V and 0 bases at J, with 13 bases between. CDR1 and CDR2 from the germline V gene are MGHRA and YSYEKL. This CDR3 region has 16 residues. This CDR3 is CASSQSRGGSTDTQYF. CDR3 nucleotide sequence: TGCGCCAGCAGCCAGTCCAGGGGCGGGAGCACAGATACGCAGTATTTT.

The rearrangement joins TRBV11-2 to TRBJ2-7; the D gene is possibly TRBD2 (5 bases). Trimming removed 2 bases from V and 7 bases from J, with 6 bases in between. The CDR3 has 11 residues. Germline assignment: CDR1 SGHAT and CDR2 FQNNGV. In DNA, the CDR3 is TGTGCCAGCAGCTTATCGGGGGAGCAGTACTTC. It translates to CASSLSGEQYF.

The chain combines TRBV30 with TRBJ1-5; the D is unclear. V was cut by 0 bases and J by 7 bases, with 10 bases left in between. This CDR3 contains 13 residues. Germline V lookup: CDR1 GTSNPN, CDR2 SVGIG (reference sequence). The CDR3 DNA sequence: TGTGCCTGGAGTGTACGAGGTTTGCAGCCCCAGCATTTT. Amino acids: CAWSVRGLQPQHF.

This clone was counted once. This chain connects TRBV4-3 to TRBJ2-7; 7 bases match TRBD2. From germline, CDR1 is LGHNA and CDR2 YSLEER. The CDR3 consists of 15 residues. V lost 0 bases and J lost 4; bases outside the gene matches: 6. The CDR3 region has the DNA TGCGCCAGCAGCCAAGATACGGGACTACCTTACGAGCAGTACTTC. It is translated as CASSQDTGLPYEQYF.

The V gene is TRBV7-6, the J gene TRBJ1-4; the D gene is possibly TRBD1 (6 bases). The germline V gene has CDR1 SGHVS and CDR2 FNYEAQ. The germline V and J ends were trimmed by 1 base and 0 bases, with 9 bases remaining between them. The CDR3 has 16 amino acids. The CDR3 sequence: CASSLGGPATNEKLFF. In DNA form, the CDR3 reads TGTGCCAGCAGCTTAGGGGGGCCGGCAACTAATGAAAAACTGTTTTTT.

This clone was observed a handful of times. The chain links TRBV4-2 to TRBJ1-1; D may be TRBD1 (5 bases). Germline CDR1 is LGHNA and CDR2 is YNFKEQ. Trimming left V 1 base short and J 6 bases short, with 9 bases between. There are 13 residues in the CDR3. The CDR3 DNA sequence: TGTGCCAGCAGCCAAGTCCCGGGGGCTGAAGCTTTCTTT. Encoded protein: CASSQVPGAEAFF.

This chain connects TRBV6-5 to TRBJ1-2; perhaps TRBD1 as D (5 bases). V was pared by 1 base and J by 4 bases, with 13 bases between. The CDR3 is made up of 15 amino acids. Germline V CDR1 and CDR2: MNHEY, SVGAGI. The DNA for the CDR3 is TGTGCCAGCAGTTACTTTTCAGGGCTTACCTATGGCTACACCTTC. The encoded protein is CASSYFSGLTYGYTF.

The chain couples TRBV13 to TRBJ2-7, with 8 bases identical to TRBD1. V shed 5 bases, J shed 0 bases, and the junction held 3 bases outside the gene matches. The germline CDR1 and CDR2 sequences are PRHDT and FYEKMQ (reference sequence). The CDR3 is 14 residues long. CDR3 DNA sequence: TGTGCCAGCAGCCATCAGGGGGCCTCCTACGAGCAGTACTTC. Translating it yields CASSHQGASYEQYF.

The chain joins TRBV5-1 to TRBJ1-5; 7 bases are shared with TRBD1. V shed 0 bases and J 3 bases; nucleotides not matched to a gene: 6. The CDR3 totals 16 residues. The germline CDR1 and CDR2 sequences are SGHRS and YFSETQ. CDR3 protein: CASSLGGTAINQPQHF. CDR3 nucleotides: TGCGCCAGCAGCTTGGGCGGGACAGCAATCAATCAGCCCCAGCATTTT.

The chain carries TRBV7-9 and TRBJ2-5; the match to TRBD2 covers 8 bases. This CDR3 has 14 amino acids. Per germline, CDR1 SEHNR and CDR2 FQNEAQ (reference sequence). After removal of 5 bases from V and 5 bases from J, the junction contained 7 bases not matched to a gene. The CDR3 spells CASSVREVGETQYF. The CDR3 nucleotides are TGTGCCAGCAGCGTGCGGGAGGTCGGGGAGACCCAGTACTTC.